The 25 T cell receptor beta chains reported below all come from one sample, sequenced in a study of shared clonotypes between healthy human individuals. Measured with immunoSEQ multiplex PCR; TCRdb has only the in-frame clones, and not every one. The sample has 2 million to 3 million clones; 93% are singletons. The sequencing input was naive CD4+ T cells from PBMCs. Subset defined: CD45RA+ positively selected. All receptors derive from a man aged 18 to 29 in good health. Some clones in this sample may be carry-over from other donors' samples.

The chain employs TRBV4-1 and TRBJ2-1; maybe TRBD2 (6 bases). The CDR3 is made up of 13 amino acids. In germline, CDR1 is MGHRA, CDR2 YSYEKL. Trimming cost V 5 bases and J 10 bases, with 15 bases left between them. CDR3 protein: CASSILAPSEQFF. CDR3 nucleotide sequence: TGCGCCAGCAGCATACTAGCACCCTCGGAGCAGTTCTTC.

V is TRBV30 and J is TRBJ1-2, with D possibly matching TRBD1 (5 bases). This CDR3 has 10 residues. Trimming stripped 5 bases from V and 7 bases from J, with 8 bases between. The germline V gene has CDR1 GTSNPN and CDR2 SVGIG (reference sequence). This CDR3 is CAWGDAGYTF. The CDR3 nucleotides are TGTGCCTGGGGGGACGCTGGCTACACCTTC.

The rearrangement links TRBV2 to TRBJ2-5, with 9 bases identical to TRBD2. Germline loops: CDR1 SNHLY, CDR2 FYNNEI. The CDR3 sequence is 15 residues long. Trimming removed 1 base from V and 2 bases from J; junction bases left unmatched: 2. CDR3 protein: CASSEETSGQETQYF. CDR3 bases: TGTGCCAGCAGTGAAGAGACTAGCGGACAAGAGACCCAGTACTTC. The full variable domain, in which reference TRBV2 and TRBJ2-5 provide the parts outside the CDR3, is EPEVTQTPSHQVTQMGQEVILRCVPISNHLYFYWYRQILGQKVEFLVSFYNNEISEKSEIFDDQFSVERPDGSNFTLKIRSTKLEDSAMYFCASSEETSGQETQYFGPGTRLLVL.

V and J are TRBV11-2 and TRBJ1-1, with unresolved D. The CDR3 is 16 amino acids. The V end lost 3 bases, the J end lost 4 bases, and 18 bases lay between the germline ends. The germline V gene has CDR1 SGHAT and CDR2 FQNNGV. The CDR3 sequence: CASSLSRTSFITEAFF. As DNA, the CDR3 is TGTGCCAGCAGCTTGTCCCGCACCTCCTTTATCACTGAAGCTTTCTTT.

The chain couples TRBV5-1 to TRBJ1-2; D is unresolved. The CDR3 covers 16 residues. Germline V lookup: CDR1 SGHRS, CDR2 YFSETQ. V dropped 0 bases and J dropped 5 bases, with 17 bases sitting between them. This CDR3 is CASSLALSDSWYGYTF. CDR3 coding DNA: TGCGCCAGCAGCTTGGCGTTGTCGGATTCATGGTATGGCTACACCTTC.

The chain employs TRBV5-1 and TRBJ1-2, with D maybe TRBD1 (5 bases). Trimming cost V 3 bases and J 9 bases, with 15 bases left between them. There are 13 residues in the CDR3. Germline V gene data show CDR1 as SGHRS and CDR2 as YFSETQ. The CDR3 region has the DNA TGCGCCAGCAGCTCGGGGGAGACCCCTAGCTACACCTTC. Protein sequence: CASSSGETPSYTF.

V and J are TRBV15 and TRBJ1-5; D is ambiguous. CDR1 and CDR2 from the germline V gene are LNHNV and YYDKDF (reference sequence). Trimming pared 5 bases from V and 7 bases from J, leaving 9 bases between. The CDR3 is made up of 12 amino acids. CDR3 in DNA: TGTGCCACCAGCTATGGCCGGCAGCCCCAGCATTTT. It is translated as CATSYGRQPQHF.

This rearrangement joins TRBV27 to TRBJ2-7; 10 bases line up with TRBD2. This CDR3 is built from 18 residues. Germline V gene lookup returns CDR1 MNHEY and CDR2 SMNVEV (reference sequence). With V trimmed by 6 bases and J by 1 base, 15 bases remained unmatched. The CDR3 DNA is TGTGCCAGCAGACGCGAGGTTAGAGCGGGAGGGTCGTCCTACGAGCAGTACTTC. Translation: CASRREVRAGGSSYEQYF.

The V call is TRBV19, the J call TRBJ1-2, with a possible D match to TRBD1 (5 bases). The CDR3 runs to 13 residues. Germline assignment: CDR1 LNHDA and CDR2 SQIVND (reference sequence). Trimming took off 11 bases at V and 4 bases at J, with 17 bases between the two ends. CDR3 residues: CAVRDGGSYGYTF. The CDR3 nucleotides are TGTGCCGTAAGGGACGGAGGCTCCTATGGCTACACCTTC.

Remarks on this clone: Other DNA sequences in the same sample also yield this CDR3. The chain combines TRBV28 with TRBJ2-1, with D perhaps TRBD2 (5 bases). Trimming stripped 6 bases from V and 7 bases from J, with 13 bases between. The CDR3 runs to 13 residues. Germline V gene sequence: CDR1 MDHEN, CDR2 SYDVKM. The CDR3 here is CASSPSPGNEQFF. The CDR3 coding sequence is TGTGCCAGCAGCCCCTCCCCGGGGAATGAGCAGTTCTTC.

The J gene is TRBJ1-2, the V gene TRBV6-4, with 7 positions matching TRBD1. Germline assignment: CDR1 MRHNA and CDR2 SNTAGT. V lost 6 bases and J lost 8; bases outside the gene matches: 9. The CDR3 has 13 amino acids. Here the CDR3 reads CASRTGQEGGYTF. The CDR3 DNA sequence: TGTGCCAGCAGAACTGGACAGGAAGGAGGCTACACCTTC.

The chain recombines TRBV7-2 with TRBJ2-1; no definite D call. V gave up 2 bases and J gave up 4 bases, with 18 bases separating them. CDR1 and CDR2 from the germline V gene are SGHTA and FQGNSA. The CDR3 runs to 17 residues. The CDR3: CASSLMAAGQTYNEQFF. CDR3 nucleotide sequence: TGTGCCAGCAGCTTAATGGCGGCTGGGCAGACTTACAATGAGCAGTTCTTC. Complete variable domain (other parts from reference TRBV7-2 and TRBJ2-1): GAGVSQSPSNKVTEKGKDVELRCDPISGHTALYWYRQSLGQGLEFLIYFQGNSAPDKSGLPSDRFSAERTGGSVSTLTIQRTQQEDSAVYLCASSLMAAGQTYNEQFFGPGTRLTVL.

The chain is built from TRBV19 and TRBJ1-1; 8 positions agree with TRBD1. J was trimmed by 3 bases and V by 0 bases; bases with no gene match: 9. Germline CDR1 and CDR2: LNHDA and SQIVND (reference sequence). The CDR3 is made up of 17 amino acids. DNA of the CDR3: TGTGCCAGTAGTATAGATGAGGCAGGGGGCGTCGACACTGAAGCTTTCTTT. Translated, it gives CASSIDEAGGVDTEAFF. Looking up the rest from reference TRBV19 and TRBJ1-1 gives the full variable domain: DGGITQSPKYLFRKEGQNVTLSCEQNLNHDAMYWYRQDPGQGLRLIYYSQIVNDFQKGDIAEGYSVSREKKESFPLTVTSAQKNPTAFYLCASSIDEAGGVDTEAFFGQGTRLTVV.

The J gene is TRBJ2-7, the V gene TRBV28; 8 positions match TRBD1. There are 12 residues in the CDR3. Germline loops: CDR1 MDHEN, CDR2 SYDVKM. Germline trimming cut 8 bases from V and 2 bases from J; bases unmatched to any gene: 2. The CDR3 coding sequence is TGTGCCAGCGTACAGGGGGCCTACGAGCAGTACTTC. Translated: CASVQGAYEQYF.

The J gene is TRBJ1-4, the V gene TRBV2; D remains unclear. V shed 3 bases and J shed 8 bases, with 16 bases lying between them. The V gene's germline CDR1 is SNHLY and CDR2 FYNNEI. This CDR3 contains 15 residues. The CDR3 is CASSEFSGGGEKLFF. CDR3 DNA: TGTGCCAGCAGTGAGTTTTCGGGTGGAGGAGAAAAACTGTTTTTT.

The V call is TRBV19, the J call TRBJ1-4; TRBD1 is a possible D gene (5 bases). This CDR3 region has 15 residues. With 4 bases removed from V and 4 bases from J, the gap between germline ends came to 13 bases. The germline gives CDR1 LNHDA, CDR2 SQIVND (reference sequence). The CDR3, as DNA: TGTGCCAGTAGTACTACAGGCCTGGGTAATGAAAAACTGTTTTTT. This codes for CASSTTGLGNEKLFF.

This clone was counted once. This rearrangement joins TRBV27 to TRBJ2-7; TRBD2 is a possible D gene (6 bases). V dropped 3 bases and J dropped 6 bases, with 21 bases sitting between them. The CDR3 is 16 residues long. CDR1 is MNHEY and CDR2 is SMNVEV in the germline V gene (reference sequence). The CDR3 sequence: CASSLSRTLRGGEQYF. CDR3 sequence (DNA): TGTGCCAGCAGTTTGTCTAGAACCCTACGGGGAGGCGAGCAGTACTTC.

This chain links TRBV7-7 with TRBJ2-3, with D perhaps TRBD1 (6 bases). The CDR3 contains 13 residues. Trimming cost V 5 bases and J 3 bases, with 9 bases left between them. Germline-derived CDR1 and CDR2 are SSHAT and FNYEAQ (reference sequence). The CDR3 sequence is CASSQGTTDTQYF. The CDR3 nucleotides read TGTGCCAGCAGCCAAGGGACAACAGATACGCAGTATTTT.

A note on this clone: Additional DNA sequences in this sample encode the identical CDR3. The chain employs TRBV5-1 and TRBJ1-1; weak D call: TRBD1 (5 bases). The CDR3 consists of 13 residues. Trimming took 5 bases from V and 2 from J, leaving 10 bases between them. Germline lookup yields CDR1 SGHRS and CDR2 YFSETQ. The CDR3 DNA reads as TGCGCCAGCAGTCTAAGGGGAAACACTGAAGCTTTCTTT. This gives the protein CASSLRGNTEAFF.

This chain links TRBV28 with TRBJ2-5, with unresolved D. The J call may be in error: the DNA end matches TRBJ2-7 better. CDR3 length: 12 residues. CDR1 is MDHEN and CDR2 is SYDVKM in the germline V gene. The CDR3 here is CASRQSGYEQYF. CDR3 sequence (DNA): TGTGCCAGCAGACAGTCAGGCTACGAGCAGTACTTC.

The chain couples TRBV28 to TRBJ2-3; a weak D match, TRBD1 (6 bases). The CDR3 runs 19 residues. Germline V gene lookup returns CDR1 MDHEN and CDR2 SYDVKM. The V gene lost 2 bases and the J gene lost 1 base, with 22 bases spanning the gap. CDR3: CASSLTFGGGVLGTDTQYF. CDR3 bases: TGTGCCAGCAGTTTAACGTTTGGTGGGGGCGTGTTGGGCACAGATACGCAGTATTTT.

CDR3 sequence: CASSLGIPGLAASSYEQYF. In DNA form, the CDR3 reads TGCGCCAGCAGCTTGGGGATTCCGGGACTAGCGGCGAGCTCCTACGAGCAGTACTTC. V usage is TRBV5-1 and J usage is TRBJ2-7, with 11 positions matching TRBD2. Germline CDR1 reads SGHRS; CDR2 reads YFSETQ. CDR3 length equals 19 residues. Unmatched junction bases numbered 11, after V lost 0 bases and J lost 0 bases.

The chain joins TRBV27 to TRBJ1-1; no firm D call. The CDR3 is 17 amino acids. In germline, CDR1 is MNHEY, CDR2 SMNVEV (reference sequence). V was pared by 6 bases and J by 0 bases, with 20 bases between. For the CDR3, the DNA is TGTGCCAGCAGCCCCCCCCGGCGGGCCGATCTGAACACTGAAGCTTTCTTT. Its protein is CASSPPRRADLNTEAFF.

The chain combines TRBV5-4 with TRBJ1-1; 8 nucleotides line up with TRBD1. The CDR3 is made up of 15 amino acids. V lost 3 bases, J lost 7 bases, and 11 bases stayed unmatched. CDR1 and CDR2 from the germline V gene are SGHNT and YYREEE (reference sequence). The CDR3 is CASSYWTGRVLEAFF. The CDR3 region has the DNA TGTGCCAGCAGCTATTGGACAGGGCGGGTTCTTGAAGCTTTCTTT.

About this clone itself: The identical CDR3 is also encoded by other nucleotide sequences in the sample. The CDR3 loop reads CASSPDSATNEKLFF. The CDR3 coding sequence is TGTGCCAGCAGCCCCGACAGTGCAACTAATGAAAAACTGTTTTTT. The gene calls are TRBV5-4 and TRBJ1-4; D possibly corresponds to TRBD1 (5 bases). V was shortened by 4 bases and J by 0 bases, with 10 bases between the two germline ends. CDR1 and CDR2 (germline): SGHNT, YYREEE (reference sequence). This CDR3 is built from 15 residues.